Detailed here is one TCR beta chain. Its antigen is not known. V gave up 4 bases and J gave up 4 bases, with 19 bases separating them. The germline V gene has CDR1 SGHDT and CDR2 YYEEEE. This CDR3 comprises 16 residues. These data originate in a study of OX40 agonist ivuxolimab in advanced cancers. Study summary: Intravenous ivuxolimab was administered to patients every 2 weeks at 0.01 to 10 mg/kg. Cancers in dose escalation were hepatocellular, melanoma, renal cell and head and neck.

Sequenced by immunoSEQ multiplex PCR; TCRdb stores in-frame clones only, minus some. The repertoire includes approximately 77,000 clones, about 92% of them detected once, and around 2% sits in the top ten. Study-level findings and limits: Circulating CD4+ and CD8+ T cells showed clonal expansion by week 6 at 0.1 to 3.0 mg/kg. The average count of expanded clones was higher among CD8+ T cells than among CD4+.

This sequence was found in an adult with an advanced solid tumor such as melanoma, head and neck, liver or kidney cancer. The starting material was CD4+ or CD8+ T cells sorted from blood, obtained in a trial of the OX40 agonist ivuxolimab. This chain connects TRBV5-6 to TRBJ2-3, with a weak D call TRBD1 (5 bases). CDR3 in DNA: TGTGCCAGCAGCACCTCCCAGGGTAGGGGCCCAGATACGCAGTATTTT. This gives the protein CASSTSQGRGPDTQYF.